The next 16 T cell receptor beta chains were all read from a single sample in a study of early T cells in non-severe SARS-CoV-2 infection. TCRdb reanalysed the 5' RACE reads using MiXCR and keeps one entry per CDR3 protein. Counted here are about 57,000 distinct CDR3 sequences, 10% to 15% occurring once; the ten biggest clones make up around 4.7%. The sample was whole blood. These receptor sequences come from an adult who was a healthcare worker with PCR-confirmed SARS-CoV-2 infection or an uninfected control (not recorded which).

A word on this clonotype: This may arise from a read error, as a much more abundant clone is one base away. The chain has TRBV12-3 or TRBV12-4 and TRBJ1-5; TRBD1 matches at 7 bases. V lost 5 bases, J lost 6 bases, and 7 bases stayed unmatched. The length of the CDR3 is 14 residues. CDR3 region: CASSPRGGGQPQHF. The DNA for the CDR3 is TGTGCCAGCAGTCCCAGGGGGGGCGGTCAGCCCCAGCATTTT.

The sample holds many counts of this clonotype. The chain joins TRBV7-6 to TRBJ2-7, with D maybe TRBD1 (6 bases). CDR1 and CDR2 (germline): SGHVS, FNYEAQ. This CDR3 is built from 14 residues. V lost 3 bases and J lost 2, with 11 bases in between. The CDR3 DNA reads TGTGCCAGCAGCTTCGGGACATCCGCCTACGAGCAGTACTTC. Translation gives CASSFGTSAYEQYF.

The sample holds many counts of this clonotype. The CDR3 sequence: CASGQGRQFF. DNA of the CDR3: TGTGCCAGCGGACAGGGACGGCAGTTCTTC. This chain joins TRBV3-1 and TRBJ2-1, with TRBD1 identical over 8 bases. The CDR3 sequence is 10 residues long. Germline V gene lookup returns CDR1 LGHDT and CDR2 YNNKEL (reference sequence). V was clipped by 8 bases and J by 12 bases; unmatched bases: 3.

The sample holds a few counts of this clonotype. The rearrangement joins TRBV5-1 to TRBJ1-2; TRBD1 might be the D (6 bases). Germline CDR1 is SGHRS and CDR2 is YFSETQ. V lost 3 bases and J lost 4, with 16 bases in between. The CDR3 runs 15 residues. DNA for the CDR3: TGCGCCAGCAGCTCCACAGGGCCCGCTAGCTATGGCTACACCTTC. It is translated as CASSSTGPASYGYTF.

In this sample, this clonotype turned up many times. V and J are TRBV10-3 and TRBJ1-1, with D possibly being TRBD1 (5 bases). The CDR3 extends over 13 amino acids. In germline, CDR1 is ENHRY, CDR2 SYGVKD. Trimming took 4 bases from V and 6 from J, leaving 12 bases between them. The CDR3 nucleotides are TGTGCCATCAGTGGGGCCGCGGGGCCTGAAGCTTTCTTT. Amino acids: CAISGAAGPEAFF.

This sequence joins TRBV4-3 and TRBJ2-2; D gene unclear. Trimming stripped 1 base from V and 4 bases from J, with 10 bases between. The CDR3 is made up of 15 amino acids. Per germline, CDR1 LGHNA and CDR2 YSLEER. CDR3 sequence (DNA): TGCGCCAGCAGCCAAGTTATAGGTGGCACCGGGGAGCTGTTTTTT. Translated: CASSQVIGGTGELFF.

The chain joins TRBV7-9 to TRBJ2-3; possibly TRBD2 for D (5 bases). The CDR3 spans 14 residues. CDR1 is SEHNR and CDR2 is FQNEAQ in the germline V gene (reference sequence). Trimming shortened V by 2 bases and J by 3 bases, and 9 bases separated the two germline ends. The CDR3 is CASSLSGQTDTQYF. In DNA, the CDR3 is TGTGCCAGCAGCTTAAGCGGCCAGACAGATACGCAGTATTTT.

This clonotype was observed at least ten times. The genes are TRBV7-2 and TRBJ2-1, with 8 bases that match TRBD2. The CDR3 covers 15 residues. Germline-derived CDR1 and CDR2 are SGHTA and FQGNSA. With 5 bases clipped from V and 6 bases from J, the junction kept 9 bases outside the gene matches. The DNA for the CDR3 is TGTGCCAGCAGCCCCCAGGTCGGGGGGGCCAATGAGCAGTTCTTC. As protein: CASSPQVGGANEQFF. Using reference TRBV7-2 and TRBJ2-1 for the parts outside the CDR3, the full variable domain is GAGVSQSPSNKVTEKGKDVELRCDPISGHTALYWYRQSLGQGLEFLIYFQGNSAPDKSGLPSDRFSAERTGGSVSTLTIQRTQQEDSAVYLCASSPQVGGANEQFFGPGTRLTVL.

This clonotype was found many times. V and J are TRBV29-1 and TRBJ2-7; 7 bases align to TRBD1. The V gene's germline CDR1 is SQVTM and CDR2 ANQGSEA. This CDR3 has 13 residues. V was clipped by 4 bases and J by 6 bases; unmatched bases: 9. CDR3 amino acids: CSVGIGDRAEQYF. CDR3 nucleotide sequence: TGCAGCGTTGGAATAGGAGACAGGGCCGAGCAGTACTTC.

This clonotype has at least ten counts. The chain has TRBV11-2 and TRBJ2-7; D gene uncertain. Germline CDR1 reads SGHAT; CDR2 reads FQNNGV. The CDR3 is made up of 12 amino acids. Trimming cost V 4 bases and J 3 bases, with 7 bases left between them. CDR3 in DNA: TGTGCCAGCAGCTCATCCGGCTACGAGCAGTACTTC. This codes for CASSSSGYEQYF.

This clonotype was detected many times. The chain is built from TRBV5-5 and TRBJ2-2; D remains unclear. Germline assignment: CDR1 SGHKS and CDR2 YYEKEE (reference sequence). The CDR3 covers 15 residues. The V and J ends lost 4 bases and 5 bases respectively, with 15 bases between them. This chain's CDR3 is CASSPNWVITGELFF. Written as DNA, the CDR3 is TGTGCCAGCAGCCCGAATTGGGTGATTACCGGGGAGCTGTTTTTT.

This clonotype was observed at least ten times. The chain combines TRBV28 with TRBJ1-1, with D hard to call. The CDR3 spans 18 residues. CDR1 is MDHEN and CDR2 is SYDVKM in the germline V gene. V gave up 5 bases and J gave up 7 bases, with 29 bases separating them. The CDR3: CASSPLTTLDGNPLEAFF. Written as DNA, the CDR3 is TGTGCCAGCAGTCCCCTCACAACACTCGACGGAAACCCGCTTGAAGCTTTCTTT.

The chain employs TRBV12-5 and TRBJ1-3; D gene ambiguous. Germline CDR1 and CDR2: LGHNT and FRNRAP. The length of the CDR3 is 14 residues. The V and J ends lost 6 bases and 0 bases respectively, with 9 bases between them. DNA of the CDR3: TGTGCTAGTGGAGGCAGGAGCTCTGGAAACACCATATATTTT. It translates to CASGGRSSGNTIYF. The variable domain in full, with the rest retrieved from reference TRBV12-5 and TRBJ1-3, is DARVTQTPRHKVTEMGQEVTMRCQPILGHNTVFWYRQTMMQGLELLAYFRNRAPLDDSGMPKDRFSAEMPDATLATLKIQPSEPRDSAVYFCASGGRSSGNTIYFGEGSWLTVV.

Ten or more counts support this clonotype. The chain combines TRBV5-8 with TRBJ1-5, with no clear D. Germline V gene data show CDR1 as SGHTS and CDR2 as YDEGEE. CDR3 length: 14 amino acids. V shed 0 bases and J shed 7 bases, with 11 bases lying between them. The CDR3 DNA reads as TGTGCCAGCAGCTTGGTAGCCTCAGGACAGCCCCAGCATTTT. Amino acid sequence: CASSLVASGQPQHF.

In DNA form, the CDR3 reads TGTGCCAGCAGCCCTGTAAGGGGAGATACCGGGGAGCTGTTTTTT. Its translation: CASSPVRGDTGELFF. This chain connects TRBV7-2 to TRBJ2-2; D tentatively fits TRBD1 or TRBD2 (5 bases each). V lost 5 bases to trimming and J lost 5 bases, with 15 bases between them. The length of the CDR3 is 15 residues. Per germline, CDR1 SGHTA and CDR2 FQGNSA.

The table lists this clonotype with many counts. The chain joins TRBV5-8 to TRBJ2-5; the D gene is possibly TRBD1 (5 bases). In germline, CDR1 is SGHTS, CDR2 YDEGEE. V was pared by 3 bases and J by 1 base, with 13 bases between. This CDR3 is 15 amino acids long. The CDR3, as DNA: TGTGCCAGCAGCTGGGGCCGGTTGGCCCAAGAGACCCAGTACTTC. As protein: CASSWGRLAQETQYF.